Listed below are T cell receptor beta chains from one sample, sequenced in a study of CD8+ T cells in alopecia areata. Sequencing used immunoSEQ multiplex PCR; TCRdb keeps in-frame clones, though not all of them. The sample holds 35,000 to 45,000 clones, 45% to 70% seen once. Sequencing was done on a sample of CD4+ Tregs sorted from blood. The receptors here all came from a human donor with alopecia areata. CDR3s include the opening cysteine and the closing phenylalanine or tryptophan. D genes are given only for firm matches. Not all rows give a size; the values are once, few, many and, for expanded clones, a class.

abundance	d_gene	v_gene	j_gene	CDR3nt	CDR3aa
few	TRBD2	TRBV25-1	TRBJ2-3	TGTGCCAGCAGTGAATTTGCTAGCGGGGGTTCAGATACGCAGTATTTT	CASSEFASGGSDTQYF
NA	TRBD1	TRBV7-2	TRBJ1-2	TGTGCCAGCAGCTTAGGCGCTCGCCGCGGACAGGGCTATGGCTACACCTTC	CASSLGARRGQGYGYTF
medium-sized	NA	TRBV15	TRBJ2-5	TGTGCCACCAGCACCGGGTTTGAGACCCAGTACTTC	CATSTGFETQYF
few	NA	TRBV7-2	TRBJ2-7	TGTGCCAGCAGCTTAGCTGGGGCCTACGAGCAGTACTTC	CASSLAGAYEQYF
NA	NA	TRBV18	TRBJ1-1	TGTGCCAGCTCACCGGCCAGGGACGGGAACACTGAAGCTTTCTTT	CASSPARDGNTEAFF
few	NA	TRBV5-1	TRBJ1-1	TGCGCCAGCAATGGACAGACTGAAGCTTTCTTT	CASNGQTEAFF
NA	NA	TRBV5-1	TRBJ2-7	TGCGCCAGCAGCTTGGGGGAAGGGGAGCAGTACTTC	CASSLGEGEQYF
few	NA	TRBV4-2	TRBJ1-1	TGTGCCAGCAGCCAATTCACAGGGCAAGAAGGCGCTGAAGCTTTCTTT	CASSQFTGQEGAEAFF
NA	NA	TRBV5-1	TRBJ2-7	TGCGCCAGCAGCTCCGTTTTGGGAGGCGAGCAGTACTTC	CASSSVLGGEQYF
few	NA	TRBV29-1	TRBJ2-3	TGCAGCGTTGACGTCGGGAATGCAGATACGCAGTATTTT	CSVDVGNADTQYF
NA	TRBD1	TRBV10-2	TRBJ1-1	TGCGCCAGCACGATCGGGGGACAGGGGGTAACTGAAGCTTTCTTT	CASTIGGQGVTEAFF
NA	TRBD2	TRBV5-6	TRBJ2-7	TGTGCCAGCAGCTTCGGCCTAGCGGGCGCTCCGTCCTACGAGCAGTACTTC	CASSFGLAGAPSYEQYF
few	NA	TRBV11-2	TRBJ1-1	TGTGCCAGCAGGACATACAACACGGCTCCCGAAGCTTTCTTT	CASRTYNTAPEAFF
NA	NA	TRBV18	TRBJ1-5	TGTGCCAGCTCACAAACCGTTTTACAGGAAGGGAATCAGCCCCAGCATTTT	CASSQTVLQEGNQPQHF
few	NA	TRBV7-2	TRBJ2-5	TGTGCCAGCAGCTCCTTGGGGGTGAGGTGGACCCAGTACTTC	CASSSLGVRWTQYF
few	TRBD2	TRBV7-2	TRBJ2-1	TGTGCCAGCAGCTTCTTATCGGGAGGGGTCAATGAGCAGTTCTTC	CASSFLSGGVNEQFF
NA	NA	TRBV19	TRBJ1-2	TGTGCCAGTAGTGATACCGGGAAACTCTATGGCTACACCTTC	CASSDTGKLYGYTF
NA	TRBD1	TRBV27	TRBJ1-2	TGTGCCAGCAGGCATACCGGGACAGGGGTTTATGGCTACACCTTC	CASRHTGTGVYGYTF
few	NA	TRBV7-9	TRBJ2-7	TGTGCCAGCAGCTTAGAGGAGTACTACGAGCAGTACTTC	CASSLEEYYEQYF
NA	NA	TRBV18	TRBJ2-7	TGTGCCAGCTCGCCGTCGGGCGACGAGCAGTACTTC	CASSPSGDEQYF
NA	NA	TRBV7-6	TRBJ1-5	TGTGCCAGCAGCTTAGTCGGGGGGTTCAATCAGCCCCAGCATTTT	CASSLVGGFNQPQHF
few	NA	TRBV7-2	TRBJ1-2	TGTGCCAGCAGCATTCGACGGACAGCTAACTATGGCTACACCTTC	CASSIRRTANYGYTF
NA	NA	TRBV19	TRBJ1-2	TGTGCCAGTAGTGCCAACGACCCTTCTAAGGGCTATGGCTACACCTTC	CASSANDPSKGYGYTF
medium-sized	NA	TRBV28	TRBJ2-2	TGTGCCAGCAGTTTATCCAGGCCGCCCACCGGGGAGCTGTTTTTT	CASSLSRPPTGELFF
NA	NA	TRBV18	TRBJ1-5	TGTGCCAGCTCAGAGCAGGGGTGGAATCAGCCCCAGCATTTT	CASSEQGWNQPQHF
once	NA	TRBV7-9	TRBJ1-1	TGTGCCAGCAGCTTAGTTTACGCGAACACTGAAGCTTTCTTT	CASSLVYANTEAFF
NA	NA	TRBV18	TRBJ2-2	TGTGCCAGCTCAAAGTCAGCGAACACCGGGGAGCTGTTTTTT	CASSKSANTGELFF
NA	NA	TRBV9	TRBJ2-7	TGTGCCAGCAGCGTCCTCTCCTTACGGGGGGAGCAGTACTTC	CASSVLSLRGEQYF
NA	NA	TRBV4-1	TRBJ2-3	TGCGCCAGCAGCCAAGATCGCGTTGGGCGGGGGCCGGGAGATACGCAGTATTTT	CASSQDRVGRGPGDTQYF
NA	NA	TRBV19	TRBJ1-2	TGTGCCAGTAGTCTCAGGGGAAGCTATGGCTACACCTTC	CASSLRGSYGYTF
few	NA	TRBV18	TRBJ2-5	TGTGCCAGCTCACCACCGTATGGAGAGACCCAGTACTTC	CASSPPYGETQYF
few	NA	TRBV7-2	TRBJ2-7	TGTGCCAGCAGCCCCGCCTACGAGCAGTACTTC	CASSPAYEQYF
NA	TRBD2	TRBV7-8	TRBJ2-1	TGTGCCAGCAGCGCCACCGGGACTAGAACTGAGCAGTTCTTC	CASSATGTRTEQFF
NA	NA	TRBV7-9	TRBJ2-7	TGTGCCAGCAGCCCGGACAGTCTCGAGCAGTACTTC	CASSPDSLEQYF
medium-sized	NA	TRBV28	TRBJ1-3	TGTGCCAGCAGTTTATGGCGGACAGACTCTGGAAACACCATATATTTT	CASSLWRTDSGNTIYF
NA	NA	TRBV2	TRBJ2-7	TGTGCCAGCAGTGACAGTTGGGGGGCTAACTCCTACGAGCAGTACTTC	CASSDSWGANSYEQYF
NA	NA	TRBV25-1	TRBJ2-7	TGTGCCAGCAGGAGGGACGGATCCTACGAGCAGTACTTC	CASRRDGSYEQYF
NA	NA	TRBV21-1	TRBJ2-5	TGTGCCAGCAGCATCGGACTAGCGGAGCAAGAGACCCAGTACTTC	CASSIGLAEQETQYF
NA	NA	TRBV7-3	TRBJ2-3	TGTGCCAGCAGCCCAATGGGGGGAGCTAGCACAGATACGCAGTATTTT	CASSPMGGASTDTQYF
once	NA	TRBV27	TRBJ2-3	TGTGCCAGCAGCCCGACAGCGTTAAGCACAGATACGCAGTATTTT	CASSPTALSTDTQYF
NA	NA	TRBV5-8	TRBJ2-3	TGTGCCAGCAGCTTGTTGGGGGAAACCACAGATACGCAGTATTTT	CASSLLGETTDTQYF
NA	TRBD1	TRBV2	TRBJ2-5	TGTGCCAGCAGAACAGGGGCTTGGGAGACCCAGTACTTC	CASRTGAWETQYF
few	NA	TRBV2	TRBJ2-3	TGTGCCAGCAGTCCAGGGATGACGCAGTATTTT	CASSPGMTQYF